The 17 T cell receptor beta chains presented below share a single source sample, sequenced in a study of naive and memory T cell subsets (TCRdb year 2017). Receptor libraries were prepared by UMI-ligation and nested PCR. Sequenced on an Illumina MiSeq. The beta constant-region primer consisted of an equimolar mixture of two oligonucleotides that together covered TRBC1 and TRBC2. In TCRdb, the public reads were trimmed at Q25 with fastp and aligned with MiXCR, with productive beta chains retained. Under each unique CDR3 protein, matching rows form one entry showing the most common genes and DNA. The sample includes some 150,000 distinct CDR3 sequences, with over 15% observed a single time. The ten top clones hold about 0.15% of the sample. The sample consisted of naive CD4+ T cells from blood. The sample's cell subset or site label is to be understood as: naive T cells, CD45RA high CD27+. The receptors come from a human donor in good health.

This clonotype turned up a few times. This CDR3 is CAISESKTGYGYTF. Written as DNA, the CDR3 is TGTGCCATCAGTGAGTCTAAGACAGGCTATGGCTACACCTTC. The chain joins TRBV10-3 to TRBJ1-2, with TRBD1 as a possible D gene (6 bases). Looked up from germline, CDR1 is ENHRY and CDR2 is SYGVKD. The CDR3 has 14 residues. The V end was cut by 0 bases, the J end by 4 bases, with 9 bases between.

The chain couples TRBV7-8 to TRBJ2-7; D remains unclear. With 6 bases removed from V and 3 bases from J, the gap between germline ends came to 12 bases. This CDR3 has 13 residues. Germline lookup yields CDR1 SGHVS and CDR2 FQNEAQ. CDR3 in DNA: TGTGCCAGCAGTTTCTTGGGTGTCTACGAGCAGTACTTC. This translates into CASSFLGVYEQYF. The full variable domain, its missing parts supplied by reference TRBV7-8 and TRBJ2-7, is GAGVSQSPRYKVAKRGQDVALRCDPISGHVSLFWYQQALGQGPEFLTYFQNEAQLDKSGLPSDRFFAERPEGSVSTLKIQRTQQEDSAVYLCASSFLGVYEQYFGPGTRLTVT.

This clonotype was seen more than once but under ten times. This sequence joins TRBV19 and TRBJ2-2; 9 bases are a match to TRBD1. With V trimmed by 9 bases and J by 5 bases, 10 bases remained unmatched. The CDR3 extends over 15 amino acids. Per germline, CDR1 LNHDA and CDR2 SQIVND (reference sequence). CDR3 amino acids: CASLLRDRDTGELFF. Here the CDR3 DNA reads TGTGCCAGCCTACTGAGGGACAGGGATACCGGGGAGCTGTTTTTT.

This clonotype was seen many times. V is TRBV9 and J is TRBJ2-1; no definite D call. The germline V gene has CDR1 SGDLS and CDR2 YYNGEE. V gave up 0 bases and J gave up 2 bases, with 6 bases separating them. The CDR3 totals 14 residues. CDR3 residues: CASSVAEPYNEQFF. As DNA, the CDR3 is TGTGCCAGCAGCGTAGCAGAACCCTACAATGAGCAGTTCTTC.

This clonotype showed up just a few times. The genes are TRBV12-3 or TRBV12-4 and TRBJ2-7, with D possibly TRBD1 on 6 matching bases. The CDR3 is 15 amino acids. V lost 8 bases and J lost 6, with 23 bases in between. CDR3 sequence reads: CASCLRAGVYCEQYF. As DNA, the CDR3 is TGTGCCAGCTGCCTGAGGGCAGGGGTTTATTGCGAGCAGTACTTC.

This chain connects TRBV9 to TRBJ2-5, with 9 positions matching TRBD1. This CDR3 region has 15 residues. Germline V gene sequence: CDR1 SGDLS, CDR2 YYNGEE. With V trimmed by 4 bases and J by 5 bases, 9 bases remained unmatched. DNA for the CDR3: TGTGCCAGCAGCATAAGGACAGGGGCACAGGAGACCCAGTACTTC. Amino acids: CASSIRTGAQETQYF.

This clonotype was observed a single time. At one boundary the junction diverges from the germline segment, which might be a read error. J is TRBJ2-3 and V is TRBV4-2; 9 bases are a match to TRBD2. This CDR3 spans 19 amino acids. Germline-derived CDR1 and CDR2 are LGHNA and YNFKEQ. CDR3 nucleotides: TGTGCCAGCAACCAAGATGAGACTAGCGGAGCGTCTAGCACAGATACGCAGTATTTT. It codes for CASNQDETSGASSTDTQYF.

As concerns this clonotype: The junction departs from germline at one end; a sequencing error may be responsible. This rearrangement joins TRBV12-3 or TRBV12-4 to TRBJ2-7; TRBD2 matches 7 bases. The CDR3 sequence is 15 residues long. CDR3 nucleotides: TGTGCCAGCAGATTAGGGGAGTCGGGAGGTTACGAGCAGTACTTC. Translation gives CASRLGESGGYEQYF.

This clonotype came up a few times. The chain couples TRBV10-3 to TRBJ2-3; 9 nucleotides align to TRBD2. The V gene end was trimmed by 7 bases and the J gene end by 4 bases; junction bases not matched to a gene: 9. Germline values: CDR1 ENHRY, CDR2 SYGVKD. There are 15 residues in the CDR3. The CDR3 region is CAITSGLAKPDTQYF. CDR3 nucleotide sequence: TGTGCCATCACCTCAGGACTAGCGAAACCAGATACGCAGTATTTT.

The V and J genes are TRBV7-2 and TRBJ2-1; 8 bases align to TRBD2. This CDR3 comprises 17 residues. The V gene's germline CDR1 is SGHTA and CDR2 FQGNSA. V lost 5 bases and J lost 6; bases outside the gene matches: 15. The CDR3 protein is CASSLYSGTRSPNEQFF. The CDR3 coding sequence is TGTGCCAGCAGCCTTTACTCCGGGACTAGATCTCCCAATGAGCAGTTCTTC.

In its sample, this clonotype was seen a few times. The chain is built from TRBV29-1 and TRBJ2-4; 10 bases line up with TRBD1. The CDR3 spans 15 residues. Germline trimming cut 6 bases from V and 2 bases from J; bases unmatched to any gene: 7. CDR1 SQVTM and CDR2 ANQGSEA come from the germline V gene. CDR3 nucleotides: TGCAGCGTCCTCCGACAGGGGGCTACCAAAAACATTCAGTACTTC. It specifies CSVLRQGATKNIQYF.

This chain links TRBV28 with TRBJ1-1, with 9 bases lining up with TRBD1. The CDR3 spans 18 residues. Germline trimming cut 5 bases from V and 3 bases from J; bases unmatched to any gene: 16. Germline V lookup: CDR1 MDHEN, CDR2 SYDVKM. The CDR3 is CASSLPNRGLGADTEAFF. CDR3 bases: TGTGCCAGCAGTCTGCCAAACAGGGGGCTAGGGGCGGACACTGAAGCTTTCTTT.

This clonotype has a handful of counts. The chain joins TRBV7-2 to TRBJ2-1; TRBD2 aligns across 16 bases. The CDR3 consists of 17 residues. CDR1 is SGHTA and CDR2 is FQGNSA in the germline V gene. The trim removed 5 bases at V and 9 bases at J, leaving 10 bases unmatched. The CDR3 sequence: CASSHTGTSGRASEQFF. CDR3 in DNA: TGTGCCAGCAGCCATACCGGGACTAGCGGGAGGGCCTCTGAGCAGTTCTTC.

The V call is TRBV28, the J call TRBJ2-7; TRBD1 aligns across 7 bases. V shed 9 bases, J shed 3 bases, and the junction held 11 bases outside the gene matches. CDR3 length: 14 amino acids. Germline loops: CDR1 MDHEN, CDR2 SYDVKM. CDR3 nucleotides: TGTGCCAGTCAAACAGGGGCCCCTGGCTACGAGCAGTACTTC. As protein: CASQTGAPGYEQYF.

This clonotype was recorded at least ten times. The CDR3 nucleotides read TGTGCCAGCAGTCTAGGGGGGCGCGGATATGGCTACACCTTC. Protein sequence: CASSLGGRGYGYTF. This chain connects TRBV28 to TRBJ1-2; the D gene is possibly TRBD1 (6 bases). CDR1 is MDHEN, CDR2 SYDVKM, per germline. The CDR3 loop spans 14 amino acids. Trimming pared 5 bases from V and 5 bases from J, leaving 15 bases between.

V usage is TRBV7-2 and J usage is TRBJ2-1; D gene unclear. Germline V CDR1 and CDR2: SGHTA, FQGNSA. V lost 2 bases and J lost 9, with 11 bases in between. CDR3 length equals 13 residues. The CDR3 nucleotides are TGTGCCAGCAGCTTAATCCCCCGAGGTGAGCAGTTCTTC. This codes for CASSLIPRGEQFF.

This clonotype has a handful of counts. The chain couples TRBV12-3 or TRBV12-4 to TRBJ1-3; 7 bases fit TRBD1. This CDR3 region has 14 residues. Trimming took 6 bases from V and 3 from J; bases not matched to a gene: 5. CDR3 sequence (DNA): TGTGCCAGCAGGTCACAGGGGAGTGGAAACACCATATATTTT. It yields the protein CASRSQGSGNTIYF.